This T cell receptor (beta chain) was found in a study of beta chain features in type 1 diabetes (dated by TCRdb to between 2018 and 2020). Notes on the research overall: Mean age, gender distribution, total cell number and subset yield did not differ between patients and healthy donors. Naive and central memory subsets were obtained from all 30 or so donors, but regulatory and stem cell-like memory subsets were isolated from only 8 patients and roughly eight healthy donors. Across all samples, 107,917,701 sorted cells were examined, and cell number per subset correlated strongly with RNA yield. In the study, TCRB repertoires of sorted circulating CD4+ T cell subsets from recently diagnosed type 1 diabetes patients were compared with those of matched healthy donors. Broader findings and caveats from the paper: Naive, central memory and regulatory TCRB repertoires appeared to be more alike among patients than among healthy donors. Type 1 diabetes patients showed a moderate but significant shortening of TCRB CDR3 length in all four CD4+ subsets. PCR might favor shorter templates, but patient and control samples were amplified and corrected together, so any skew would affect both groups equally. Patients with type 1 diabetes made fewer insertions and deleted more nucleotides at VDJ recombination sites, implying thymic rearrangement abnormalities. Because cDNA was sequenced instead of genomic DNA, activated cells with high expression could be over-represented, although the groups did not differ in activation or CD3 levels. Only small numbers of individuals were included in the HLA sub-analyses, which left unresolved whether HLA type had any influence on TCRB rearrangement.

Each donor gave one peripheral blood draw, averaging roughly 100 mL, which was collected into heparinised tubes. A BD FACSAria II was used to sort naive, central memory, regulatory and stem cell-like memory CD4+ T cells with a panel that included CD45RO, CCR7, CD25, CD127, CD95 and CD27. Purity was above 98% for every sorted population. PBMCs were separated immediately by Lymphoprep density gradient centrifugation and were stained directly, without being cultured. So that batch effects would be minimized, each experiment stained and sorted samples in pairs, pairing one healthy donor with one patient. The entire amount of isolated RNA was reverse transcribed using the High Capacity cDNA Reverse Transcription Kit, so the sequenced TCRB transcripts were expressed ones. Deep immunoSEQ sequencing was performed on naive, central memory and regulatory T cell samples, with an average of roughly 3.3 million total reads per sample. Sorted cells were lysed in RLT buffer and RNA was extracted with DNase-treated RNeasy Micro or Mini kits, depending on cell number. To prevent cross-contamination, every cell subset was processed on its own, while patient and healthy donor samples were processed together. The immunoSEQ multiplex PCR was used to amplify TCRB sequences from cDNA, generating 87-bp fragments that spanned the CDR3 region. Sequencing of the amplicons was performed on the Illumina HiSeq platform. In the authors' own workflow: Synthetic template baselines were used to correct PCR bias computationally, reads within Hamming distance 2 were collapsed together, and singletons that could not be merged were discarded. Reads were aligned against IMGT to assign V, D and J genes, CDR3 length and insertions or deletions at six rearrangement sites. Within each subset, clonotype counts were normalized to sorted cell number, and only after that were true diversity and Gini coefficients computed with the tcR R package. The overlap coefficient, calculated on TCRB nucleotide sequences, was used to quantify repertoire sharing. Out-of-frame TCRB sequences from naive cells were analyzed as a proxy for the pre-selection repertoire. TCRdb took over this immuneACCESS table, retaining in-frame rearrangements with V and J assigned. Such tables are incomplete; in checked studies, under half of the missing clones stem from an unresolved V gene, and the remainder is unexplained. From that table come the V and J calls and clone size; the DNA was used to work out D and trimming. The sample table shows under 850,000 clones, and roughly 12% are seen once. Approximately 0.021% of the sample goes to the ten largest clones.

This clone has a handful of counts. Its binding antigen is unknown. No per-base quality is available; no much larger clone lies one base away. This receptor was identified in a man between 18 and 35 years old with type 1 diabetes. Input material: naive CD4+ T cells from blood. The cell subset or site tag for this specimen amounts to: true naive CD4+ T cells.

The DNA sequence is given as TGTGCCAGCCGGACAGGGAGGTTTAACTATGGCTACACCTTC. Its protein reads: CASRTGRFNYGYTF. This sequence uses TRBV27 and TRBJ1-2, with 8 bases matching TRBD1. The germline V gene (reference sequence) specifies MNHEY as CDR1 and SMNVEV as CDR2. Counted from cysteine to phenylalanine, this CDR3 has 14 amino acids. Just the 42-base CDR3 DNA is kept, in frame starting at base 1. The germline V end is reduced by 8 bases and the J end by 1 base; junction bases left unmatched: 6.